The 28 T cell receptor beta chains given below trace back to one sample, sequenced in a study of PD-1 blockade in mismatch repair-deficient tumors. TCRdb keeps only in-frame clones here, not all; method: immunoSEQ multiplex PCR. This table has tens of thousands of clones, over 75% appearing once. The sample was peripheral blood, taken 12 weeks after starting pembrolizumab. All receptors derive from an adult with mismatch repair-deficient cancer.

The rearrangement uses TRBV10-3 and TRBJ1-4; weak D call: TRBD1 (6 bases). The CDR3 has 19 residues. The ends were cut back, 2 bases at V and 3 bases at J, with 22 bases in the middle. From germline, CDR1 is ENHRY and CDR2 SYGVKD. The CDR3 spells CAISEIWYGGGAANEKLFF. Written as DNA, the CDR3 is TGTGCCATCAGTGAGATTTGGTATGGAGGGGGTGCAGCTAATGAAAAACTGTTTTTT.

This chain connects TRBV7-2 to TRBJ2-7; maybe TRBD1 (6 bases). The CDR3 extends over 15 amino acids. Trimming left V 3 bases short and J 2 bases short, with 14 bases between. CDR1 and CDR2 from the germline V gene are SGHTA and FQGNSA. CDR3 sequence reads: CASSFTRDNPYEQYF. Here the CDR3 DNA reads TGTGCCAGCAGCTTTACCCGGGACAACCCCTACGAGCAGTACTTC.

This sequence joins TRBV19 and TRBJ2-4, with 7 bases fitting TRBD1. The CDR3 covers 14 residues. V shed 3 bases and J 6 bases; nucleotides not matched to a gene: 5. Germline values: CDR1 LNHDA, CDR2 SQIVND (reference sequence). The CDR3 spells CASSIRRDRNIQYF. The CDR3, as DNA: TGTGCCAGTAGTATTCGCCGGGACAGAAACATTCAGTACTTC.

The V and J genes are TRBV7-2 and TRBJ2-7, with D unresolved. Trimming took 2 bases from V and 3 from J, leaving 5 bases between them. This CDR3 is built from 12 residues. Germline V gene data show CDR1 as SGHTA and CDR2 as FQGNSA. The CDR3 nucleotides are TGTGCCAGCAGCTTAAACAGCTACGAGCAGTACTTC. Protein: CASSLNSYEQYF.

The chain couples TRBV7-6 to TRBJ2-2, with D uncertain. CDR1 is SGHVS and CDR2 is FNYEAQ in the germline V gene. Deletions cut 3 bases from V and 5 bases from J, with 7 bases between. This CDR3 is 13 amino acids long. CDR3 amino acids: CASSLLETGELFF. In DNA form, the CDR3 reads TGTGCCAGCAGCTTGCTCGAAACCGGGGAGCTGTTTTTT.

In this sample, this clone turned up a few times. The chain recombines TRBV27 with TRBJ1-1; perhaps TRBD1 as D (5 bases). This CDR3 comprises 14 residues. Germline V lookup: CDR1 MNHEY, CDR2 SMNVEV (reference sequence). Between the trimmed V and J ends, which lost 6 bases and 1 base, there was a span of 12 bases. The CDR3: CASRGGNANTEAFF. The DNA of the CDR3 is TGTGCCAGCAGGGGGGGGAATGCGAACACTGAAGCTTTCTTT.

This chain connects TRBV30 to TRBJ2-4; TRBD2 agrees at 13 bases. With 3 bases clipped from V and 3 bases from J, the junction kept 11 bases outside the gene matches. This CDR3 has 18 amino acids. CDR1 is GTSNPN and CDR2 is SVGIG in the germline V gene (reference sequence). The chain's CDR3 is CAWRLGLAGDKVKNIQYF. The CDR3 region has the DNA TGTGCCTGGAGACTCGGACTAGCGGGAGATAAGGTCAAAAACATTCAGTACTTC.

The V gene is TRBV14, the J gene TRBJ2-7, with 8 bases matching TRBD1. Trimming took 5 bases from V and 5 from J; bases not matched to a gene: 11. Germline loops: CDR1 SGHDN, CDR2 FVKESK. The CDR3 totals 15 residues. CDR3 sequence (DNA): TGTGCCAGCAGCTATCATAGGACAGGGTACGACGAGCAGTACTTC. Encoded protein: CASSYHRTGYDEQYF.

This clone came up a few times. V usage is TRBV28 and J usage is TRBJ2-7; D remains unclear. Trimming left V 5 bases short and J 8 bases short, with 16 bases between. Germline V CDR1 and CDR2: MDHEN, SYDVKM. The CDR3 spans 13 residues. This chain's CDR3 is CASSTPGRPQQYF. In DNA form, the CDR3 reads TGTGCCAGCAGTACTCCCGGACGGCCGCAGCAGTACTTC.

The chain uses TRBV18 and TRBJ1-3, with D unclear. V was cut by 4 bases and J by 4 bases, with 14 bases left in between. Per the germline V gene, CDR1 is KGHSH and CDR2 is LQKENI. This CDR3 contains 15 residues. The CDR3 here is CASSLSGQSGNTIYF. CDR3 sequence (DNA): TGTGCCAGCTCACTTTCAGGTCAATCCGGAAACACCATATATTTT. Using reference TRBV18 and TRBJ1-3 for the parts outside the CDR3, the full variable domain is NAGVMQNPRHLVRRRGQEARLRCSPMKGHSHVYWYRQLPEEGLKFMVYLQKENIIDESGMPKERFSAEFPKEGPSILRIQQVVRGDSAAYFCASSLSGQSGNTIYFGEGSWLTVV.

The J gene is TRBJ2-7, the V gene TRBV6-5, with 9 nucleotides matching TRBD1. Germline V CDR1 and CDR2: MNHEY, SVGAGI. V dropped 7 bases and J dropped 1; count of bases not matched to a gene: 8. The CDR3 has 15 residues. The CDR3 DNA is TGTGCCAGCACCTTTACGGGACAGGGTTCCTACGAGCAGTACTTC. Its translation: CASTFTGQGSYEQYF.

This clone was recorded a few times. This sequence joins TRBV19 and TRBJ2-2, with a tentative D call TRBD1 (6 bases). CDR1 and CDR2 (germline): LNHDA, SQIVND (reference sequence). Trimming took 9 bases from V and 6 from J, leaving 14 bases between them. This CDR3 contains 13 residues. The CDR3 coding sequence is TGTGCCAGCGGACCCTCAGGGGCCGGGGAGCTGTTTTTT. This translates into CASGPSGAGELFF.

The table lists this clone with a count of one. This specimen includes other DNA sequences encoding the same CDR3. This rearrangement joins TRBV9 to TRBJ1-4, with TRBD1 identical over 11 bases. V was pared by 5 bases and J by 4 bases, with 1 base of the junction left unmatched. Germline V gene data show CDR1 as SGDLS and CDR2 as YYNGEE. This CDR3 comprises 14 residues. The CDR3 loop reads CASSGTGGNEKLFF. The CDR3, as DNA: TGTGCCAGCAGTGGGACAGGGGGTAATGAAAAACTGTTTTTT.

The chain combines TRBV5-1 with TRBJ2-1; D uncertain. The CDR3 is made up of 14 amino acids. V shed 1 base and J shed 5 bases, with 10 bases lying between them. Germline V gives CDR1 SGHRS, CDR2 YFSETQ. CDR3 coding DNA: TGCGCCAGCAGCTTGAACGCCTATAACAATGAGCAGTTCTTC. The encoded protein is CASSLNAYNNEQFF.

The V call is TRBV30, the J call TRBJ2-2; D not certain. The germline CDR1 and CDR2 sequences are GTSNPN and SVGIG (reference sequence). The V gene lost 0 bases and the J gene lost 3 bases, with 14 bases spanning the gap. The CDR3 sequence is 16 residues long. CDR3 amino acids: CAWSVRMPGDTGELFF. For the CDR3, the DNA is TGTGCCTGGAGTGTACGTATGCCTGGGGACACCGGGGAGCTGTTTTTT.

This chain joins TRBV30 and TRBJ2-4, with no clear D. The CDR3 spans 14 residues. CDR1 GTSNPN and CDR2 SVGIG come from the germline V gene (reference sequence). V was trimmed by 8 bases and J by 0 bases, leaving 14 bases between them. The CDR3 DNA reads TGTGCCACAACACTTACCCTAGCCAAAAACATTCAGTACTTC. Amino acid sequence: CATTLTLAKNIQYF.

V usage is TRBV5-6 and J usage is TRBJ2-3; no firm D call. This CDR3 is built from 18 residues. The V gene lost 5 bases and the J gene lost 2 bases, with 24 bases spanning the gap. Germline CDR1 and CDR2: SGHDT and YYEEEE. The CDR3 nucleotides read TGTGCCAGCAGAACGGGCCTACGAATCCATACCTTCACAGATACGCAGTATTTT. Protein: CASRTGLRIHTFTDTQYF.

The chain recombines TRBV5-5 with TRBJ1-2; TRBD1 is a possible D gene (6 bases). V lost 5 bases and J 0 bases, leaving 11 bases between the germline ends. This CDR3 has 14 residues. The germline V gene encodes CDR1 SGHKS and CDR2 YYEKEE (reference sequence). The DNA for the CDR3 is TGTGCCAGCAGTCCCGGGGACACTAACTATGGCTACACCTTC. Translating it yields CASSPGDTNYGYTF.

In its sample, this clone was seen many times. This sequence joins TRBV5-1 and TRBJ1-2; 7 nucleotides line up with TRBD1. With V trimmed by 6 bases and J by 0 bases, 5 bases remained unmatched. The CDR3 loop spans 14 amino acids. Germline V gives CDR1 SGHRS, CDR2 YFSETQ. For the CDR3, the DNA is TGCGCCAGCACTGGGACAGCGCCTAACTATGGCTACACCTTC. Translation: CASTGTAPNYGYTF.

This sequence joins TRBV10-3 and TRBJ2-7; the match to TRBD2 covers 8 bases. CDR1 and CDR2 from the germline V gene are ENHRY and SYGVKD. This CDR3 has 13 residues. J was trimmed by 2 bases and V by 5 bases; bases with no gene match: 2. In DNA, the CDR3 is TGTGCCATCAGTTCGCGGGAGGCCTACGAGCAGTACTTC. It encodes CAISSREAYEQYF.

As to this clone: Other DNA sequences in the sample encode the same CDR3. This chain links TRBV15 with TRBJ1-1; D gene uncertain. Germline V gene data show CDR1 as LNHNV and CDR2 as YYDKDF (reference sequence). Deletions cut 0 bases from V and 0 bases from J, with 5 bases between. The CDR3 spans 14 residues. The CDR3 protein is CATSRDPVNTEAFF. CDR3 nucleotides: TGTGCCACCAGCAGAGATCCTGTGAACACTGAAGCTTTCTTT. Based on the CDR3 plus reference TRBV15 and TRBJ1-1, the full variable domain is DAMVIQNPRYQVTQFGKPVTLSCSQTLNHNVMYWYQQKSSQAPKLLFHYYDKDFNNEADTPDNFQSRRPNTSFCFLDIRSPGLGDTAMYLCATSRDPVNTEAFFGQGTRLTVV.

The chain has TRBV5-1 and TRBJ2-1, with 8 bases matching TRBD2. With V trimmed by 1 base and J by 5 bases, 8 bases remained unmatched. Germline CDR1 reads SGHRS; CDR2 reads YFSETQ. CDR3 size: 16 residues. In nucleotides, the CDR3 is TGCGCCAGCAGCTTGTTTCCGGGAGGGCGCGACAATGAGCAGTTCTTC. The encoded protein is CASSLFPGGRDNEQFF.

This chain joins TRBV7-3 and TRBJ2-6; D may be TRBD1 (6 bases). This CDR3 spans 18 amino acids. CDR1 and CDR2 from the germline V gene are SGHTA and FQGTGA. V lost 5 bases and J lost 0, with 17 bases in between. In DNA, the CDR3 is TGTGCCAGCAGCGGACAGTCTTCCTCCGACTCTGGGGCCAACGTCCTGACTTTC. Amino acids: CASSGQSSSDSGANVLTF.

The rearrangement joins TRBV7-6 to TRBJ2-5, with TRBD1 matching 8 bases. Germline V gene sequence: CDR1 SGHVS, CDR2 FNYEAQ. There are 14 residues in the CDR3. V was pared by 6 bases and J by 1 base, with 4 bases of the junction left unmatched. CDR3 residues: CASSFTGGQETQYF. The CDR3 nucleotides are TGTGCCAGCAGTTTCACAGGGGGCCAAGAGACCCAGTACTTC.

V and J are TRBV9 and TRBJ2-2; D tentatively fits TRBD1 or TRBD2 (5 bases each). The V end was cut by 5 bases, the J end by 0 bases, with 11 bases between. The CDR3 runs 15 residues. CDR1 and CDR2 from the germline V gene are SGDLS and YYNGEE. Here the CDR3 reads CASSGTLANTGELFF. Here the CDR3 DNA reads TGTGCCAGCAGTGGGACGCTCGCGAACACCGGGGAGCTGTTTTTT.

This clone appeared a single time. V usage is TRBV14 and J usage is TRBJ2-7, with 12 bases that match TRBD2. V shed 4 bases, J shed 6 bases, and the junction held 10 bases outside the gene matches. From germline, CDR1 is SGHDN and CDR2 FVKESK. CDR3 length: 16 residues. This CDR3 is CASSPLAGGLKGEQYF. In DNA, the CDR3 is TGTGCCAGCAGCCCACTAGCGGGAGGTTTAAAGGGCGAGCAGTACTTC.

The rearrangement links TRBV21-1 to TRBJ2-1; the table's TRBD1 call for D was not verified on the DNA. TRBV21-1 is described as a pseudogene. The CDR3 is made up of 16 amino acids. CDR3 sequence: CASSKVPDSSYNEQFF. CDR3 nucleotide sequence: TGTGCCAGCAGCAAAGTCCCAGACAGCTCCTACAATGAGCAGTTCTTC.

This chain links TRBV4-2 with TRBJ2-7, with 9 bases that match TRBD1. The CDR3 has 13 amino acids. The V segment lost 4 bases and the J segment 7 bases; nucleotides outside the gene matches: 5. Germline values: CDR1 LGHNA, CDR2 YNFKEQ. The CDR3 sequence: CASSLQGANEQYF. DNA for the CDR3: TGTGCCAGCAGCCTACAGGGGGCGAATGAGCAGTACTTC.